This is a list of T cell receptor beta chains from one sample in a study of blood T cell repertoires in COVID-19. The table came from immunoSEQ multiplex PCR; TCRdb's copy has only in-frame clones and leaves some out. The sample carries 250,000 to 300,000 clones, around nine tenths recorded once. Sequencing was done on a sample of peripheral blood. The receptors come from a young woman with COVID-19, enrolled during active disease. The CDR3 runs from the conserved cysteine through the conserved F or W. D genes are given only for firm matches. For some rows the clone size is stated as once, few or many, or as a class when expanded; others skip it.

clone_size j_call d_call v_call cdr3_aa cdr3_nt
- TRBJ2-7 - TRBV2 CASSDITPGWVSYEQYF TGTGCCAGCAGTGATATCACCCCGGGATGGGTCTCCTACGAGCAGTACTTC
- TRBJ2-7 TRBD1 TRBV9 CASSPWDSSYEQYF TGTGCCAGCAGCCCCTGGGACAGTTCCTACGAGCAGTACTTC
- TRBJ2-1 - TRBV7-3 CASSLTAGYNEQFF TGTGCCAGCAGCCTTACTGCGGGCTACAATGAGCAGTTCTTC
- TRBJ2-5 - TRBV30 CAWSVTDSSKTQYF TGTGCCTGGAGTGTAACGGACTCCTCCAAGACCCAGTACTTC
- TRBJ1-4 - TRBV19 CASSLGQTEKLFF TGTGCCAGTAGTCTCGGACAGACTGAAAAACTGTTTTTT
- TRBJ1-4 - TRBV19 CASTPRGRSNEKLFF TGTGCCAGTACCCCCCGCGGGAGGTCTAATGAAAAACTGTTTTTT
once TRBJ1-2 - TRBV28 CASSLEVRYYGYTF TGTGCCAGCAGTTTAGAAGTGCGATACTATGGCTACACCTTC
- TRBJ2-1 TRBD1 TRBV7-6 CASSQGAGSRYNEQFF TGTGCCAGCAGTCAGGGGGCCGGCTCCCGTTACAATGAGCAGTTCTTC
once TRBJ1-4 TRBD1 TRBV28 CASRGQINEKLFF TGTGCCAGCAGGGGACAGATTAATGAAAAACTGTTTTTT
- TRBJ1-5 TRBD1 TRBV6-1 CASSEAGTGVTQHF TGTGCCAGCAGTGAAGCGGGAACAGGGGTGACCCAGCATTTT
- TRBJ2-5 - TRBV6-5 CASSNRETQYF TGTGCCAGCAGTAATAGAGAGACCCAGTACTTC
- TRBJ1-2 - TRBV27 CASAGPFNYGYTF TGTGCCAGCGCGGGGCCTTTTAACTATGGCTACACCTTC
- TRBJ1-1 TRBD1 TRBV5-6 CASSLRRQGRTEAFF TGTGCCAGCAGCCTCAGGAGACAGGGAAGGACTGAAGCTTTCTTT
- TRBJ2-1 TRBD2 TRBV5-1 CASSSGLAGGNEQFF TGCGCCAGCAGTTCAGGACTAGCGGGAGGCAATGAGCAGTTCTTC
- TRBJ2-5 TRBD1 TRBV5-4 CASSLDDSRGRETQYF TGTGCCAGCAGCTTGGATGATAGCAGGGGGCGGGAGACCCAGTACTTC
- TRBJ2-5 - TRBV11-2 CASSLSGLSETQYF TGTGCCAGCAGCTTAAGCGGCCTTTCGGAGACCCAGTACTTC
- TRBJ1-5 - TRBV11-2 CASSQPGEGSNQPQHF TGTGCCAGCAGCCAACCTGGGGAGGGAAGCAATCAGCCCCAGCATTTT
- TRBJ1-5 - TRBV21-1 CASSKGRTGTNQPQHF TGTGCCAGCAGCAAAGGGCGGACAGGGACCAATCAGCCCCAGCATTTT
- TRBJ2-7 - TRBV5-4 CASSLANQGLGYEQYF TGTGCCAGCAGCTTGGCCAACCAGGGGCTCGGCTACGAGCAGTACTTC
- TRBJ2-7 - TRBV21-1 CASSNQVPYEQYF TGTGCCAGCAGCAATCAGGTGCCCTACGAGCAGTACTTC
- TRBJ1-4 TRBD1 TRBV6-8 CASIPGATGKIGKLFF TGTGCCAGCATACCGGGGGCGACAGGGAAAATCGGAAAACTGTTTTTT
- TRBJ1-1 - TRBV30 CALNRENTEAFF TGTGCCTTAAACAGGGAGAACACTGAAGCTTTCTTT
- TRBJ2-1 TRBD2 TRBV10-2 CASSDPPSGRAHEQFF TGCGCCAGCAGTGATCCCCCTAGCGGGAGGGCCCATGAGCAGTTCTTC
- TRBJ2-1 - TRBV7-9 CASSLVAPEQFF TGTGCCAGCAGCTTAGTGGCCCCTGAGCAGTTCTTC
few TRBJ2-2 - TRBV9 CASNPSQTGELFF TGTGCCAGCAATCCTAGCCAAACCGGGGAGCTGTTTTTT
once TRBJ2-7 TRBD2 TRBV5-6 CASSLAGGWDEQYF TGTGCCAGCAGCTTAGCGGGAGGCTGGGACGAGCAGTACTTC
- TRBJ1-2 TRBD1 TRBV6-5 CASSPRTGHYGYTF TGTGCCAGCAGTCCCAGGACAGGGCACTATGGCTACACCTTC
few TRBJ2-7 - TRBV11-2 CASSLAVTPYEQYF TGTGCCAGCAGCTTAGCCGTGACACCCTACGAGCAGTACTTC
- TRBJ2-7 TRBD1 TRBV4-2 CASSQGATGSYEQYF TGTGCCAGCAGCCAAGGAGCGACAGGGTCCTACGAGCAGTACTTC
- TRBJ1-2 - TRBV5-6 CASSLVSGMGYTF TGTGCCAGCAGCTTGGTGTCAGGGATGGGCTACACCTTC
- TRBJ1-4 TRBD1 TRBV2 CASRIGGFEKLFF TGTGCCAGTAGGATAGGGGGCTTTGAAAAACTGTTTTTT
- TRBJ2-5 - TRBV11-2 CASSLVAGTQYF TGTGCCAGCAGCTTAGTCGCCGGGACCCAGTACTTC
- TRBJ2-1 - TRBV4-1 CASSPYGGQRGGDEQFF TGCGCCAGCAGCCCATACGGGGGCCAGCGGGGAGGGGATGAGCAGTTCTTC
- TRBJ2-5 TRBD1 TRBV2 CASRLTGIETQYF TGTGCCAGCAGGTTGACAGGGATCGAGACCCAGTACTTC
- TRBJ2-1 - TRBV18 CASSPGRATGWSEQFF TGTGCCAGCTCACCCGGCCGAGCTACCGGGTGGAGTGAGCAGTTCTTC
- TRBJ2-1 - TRBV7-2 CASSPGGSWPQQFF TGTGCCAGCAGCCCCGGTGGTAGCTGGCCCCAGCAGTTCTTC
- TRBJ1-1 - TRBV11-2 CASSLAGNTEAFF TGTGCCAGCAGCTTGGCGGGAAACACTGAAGCTTTCTTT
- TRBJ2-1 TRBD2 TRBV24-1 CATSDSFSGRRNEQFF TGTGCCACCAGTGATTCTTTTAGCGGGAGGAGGAATGAGCAGTTCTTC
- TRBJ1-1 - TRBV11-2 CASSLDREGRAFF TGTGCCAGCAGCTTAGATCGGGAGGGAAGAGCTTTCTTT
- TRBJ1-1 TRBD1 TRBV14 CASSQDGGGWTEAFF TGTGCCAGCAGCCAAGATGGAGGGGGCTGGACTGAAGCTTTCTTT
- TRBJ2-1 - TRBV9 CASSVDLYSSYNEQFF TGTGCCAGCAGCGTAGATTTGTATAGCTCCTACAATGAGCAGTTCTTC
- TRBJ2-1 - TRBV5-1 CASREGLYNEQFF TGCGCCAGCAGGGAAGGACTTTACAATGAGCAGTTCTTC
few TRBJ1-5 - TRBV21-1 CASSAPGGGQPQHF TGTGCCAGCAGCGCCCCAGGGGGCGGTCAGCCCCAGCATTTT
- TRBJ2-5 - TRBV7-8 CASSFPQETQYF TGTGCCAGCAGCTTCCCTCAAGAGACCCAGTACTTC
- TRBJ2-5 - TRBV5-1 CASSRELPGETQYF TGCGCCAGCAGCCGGGAGTTACCCGGAGAGACCCAGTACTTC
- TRBJ1-1 TRBD1 TRBV10-2 CASSEYRQGRTEAFF TGCGCCAGCAGTGAGTACCGACAGGGGCGTACTGAAGCTTTCTTT
once TRBJ2-7 TRBD1 TRBV5-6 CASSSWRTGTYEQYF TGTGCCAGCAGCTCGTGGAGGACAGGGACGTACGAGCAGTACTTC
- TRBJ1-2 TRBD1 TRBV2 CASSEATGSPAGGYTF TGTGCCAGCAGTGAGGCGACAGGGAGCCCTGCGGGTGGCTACACCTTC
- TRBJ2-7 - TRBV19 CASSLFGRGTTQYF TGTGCCAGTAGTTTGTTCGGTCGCGGGACCACGCAGTACTTC
- TRBJ2-5 - TRBV9 CASSVAQSGRETQYF TGTGCCAGCAGCGTAGCTCAGAGCGGGCGAGAGACCCAGTACTTC
- TRBJ1-3 - TRBV7-2 CASSLVQGSGNTIYF TGTGCCAGCAGCTTAGTTCAGGGCTCTGGAAACACCATATATTTT
- TRBJ2-7 TRBD2 TRBV2 CASSGLPRGGEQYF TGTGCCAGCAGTGGTCTACCCCGGGGAGGGGAGCAGTACTTC
few TRBJ1-1 - TRBV5-4 CASSPGGPRATEAFF TGTGCCAGCAGCCCGGGAGGGCCCAGGGCCACTGAAGCTTTCTTT
- TRBJ2-1 - TRBV5-1 CASSLEPSWQFF TGCGCCAGCAGCTTGGAGCCTAGCTGGCAGTTCTTC
- TRBJ1-4 TRBD1 TRBV2 CASSRQGRNEKLFF TGTGCCAGCAGCAGACAGGGGCGAAATGAAAAACTGTTTTTT
- TRBJ1-3 - TRBV19 CASSPAVSGNTIYF TGTGCCAGTAGTCCCGCAGTCTCTGGAAACACCATATATTTT